This T cell receptor (beta chain) was observed in a study of T cells in Graves' hyperthyroidism and ophthalmopathy. Study conclusions and caveats: Ophthalmopathy and stable hyperthyroidism were separated by a 13 V-J model. Most thyroid-expanded clonotypes above 0.001 were also found in blood.

V trimming: 2 bases; J trimming: 0 bases; junction bases outside the gene matches: 4. Germline assignment: CDR1 SGHVS and CDR2 FQNEAQ. The length of the CDR3 is 16 residues. Amplification yielded TCR beta CDR3 regions, with RNA transcripts as the source. During a first-round RT-PCR of the TCR CDR3, the HTBI primer set was used. In TCRdb, the multiplex PCR reads were re-called with MiXCR into one record per CDR3 protein. This sample has around 240,000 distinct CDR3 sequences, with about a sixth found just once. Each ophthalmopathy patient scored at least 3 on the Clinical Activity Score and at least 4 on NOSPECS grade, with duration under 3 months. This clonotype was recorded at least ten times. No antigen is known for it.

This TCR derives from a woman aged 18-30 years with Graves' ophthalmopathy. This chain joins TRBV7-8 and TRBJ2-1; TRBD2 aligns across 7 bases. Sequenced sample: blood. In nucleotides, the CDR3 is TGTGCCAGCAGCTTAACGGGACTAACCTCCTACAATGAGCAGTTCTTC. Its protein product is CASSLTGLTSYNEQFF.